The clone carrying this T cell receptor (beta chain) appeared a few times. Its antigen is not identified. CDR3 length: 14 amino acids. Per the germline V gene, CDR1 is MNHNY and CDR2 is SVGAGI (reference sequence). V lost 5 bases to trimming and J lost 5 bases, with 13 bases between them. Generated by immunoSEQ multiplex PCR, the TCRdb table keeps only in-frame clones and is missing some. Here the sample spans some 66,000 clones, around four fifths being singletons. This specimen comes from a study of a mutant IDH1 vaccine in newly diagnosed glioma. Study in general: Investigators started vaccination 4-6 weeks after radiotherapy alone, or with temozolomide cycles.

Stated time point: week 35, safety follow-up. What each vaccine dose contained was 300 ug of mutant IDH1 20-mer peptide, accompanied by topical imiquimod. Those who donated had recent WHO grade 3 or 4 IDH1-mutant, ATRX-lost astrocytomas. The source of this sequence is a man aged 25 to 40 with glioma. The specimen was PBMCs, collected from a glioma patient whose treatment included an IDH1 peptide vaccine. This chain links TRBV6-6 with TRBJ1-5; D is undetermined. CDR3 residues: CASSLGEGYQPQHF. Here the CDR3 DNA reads TGTGCCAGCAGTCTCGGAGAGGGTTATCAGCCCCAGCATTTT.